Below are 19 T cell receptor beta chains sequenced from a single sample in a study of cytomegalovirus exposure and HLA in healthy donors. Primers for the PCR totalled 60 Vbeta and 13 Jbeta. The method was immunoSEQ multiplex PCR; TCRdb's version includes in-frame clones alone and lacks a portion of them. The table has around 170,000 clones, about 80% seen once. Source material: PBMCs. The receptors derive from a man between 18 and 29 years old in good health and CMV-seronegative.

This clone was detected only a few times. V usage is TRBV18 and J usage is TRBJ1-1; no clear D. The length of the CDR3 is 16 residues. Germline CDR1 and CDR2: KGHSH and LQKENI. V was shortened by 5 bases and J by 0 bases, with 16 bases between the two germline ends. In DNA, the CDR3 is TGTGCCAGCTCATCCGAGAGGCGGGGTTTGAACACTGAAGCTTTCTTT. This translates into CASSSERRGLNTEAFF.

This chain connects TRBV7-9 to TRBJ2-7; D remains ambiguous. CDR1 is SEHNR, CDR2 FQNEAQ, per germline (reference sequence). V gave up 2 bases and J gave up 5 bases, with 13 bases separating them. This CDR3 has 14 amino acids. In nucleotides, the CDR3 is TGTGCCAGCAGCTTAACAGTGGTTAACCACGAGCAGTACTTC. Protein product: CASSLTVVNHEQYF.

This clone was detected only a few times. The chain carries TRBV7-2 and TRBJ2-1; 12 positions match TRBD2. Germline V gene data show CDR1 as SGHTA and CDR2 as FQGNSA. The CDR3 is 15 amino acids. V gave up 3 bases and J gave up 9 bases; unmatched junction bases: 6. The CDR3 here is CASSFSSGGATEQFF. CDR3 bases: TGTGCCAGCAGCTTCTCTAGCGGGGGGGCCACTGAGCAGTTCTTC.

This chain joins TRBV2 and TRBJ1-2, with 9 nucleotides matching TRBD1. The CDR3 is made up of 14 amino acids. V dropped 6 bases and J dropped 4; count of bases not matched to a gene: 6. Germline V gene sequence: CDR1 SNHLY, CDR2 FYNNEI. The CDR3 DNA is TGTGCCAGCAGCGCGGGACAGGGTGTCTATGGCTACACCTTC. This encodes CASSAGQGVYGYTF.

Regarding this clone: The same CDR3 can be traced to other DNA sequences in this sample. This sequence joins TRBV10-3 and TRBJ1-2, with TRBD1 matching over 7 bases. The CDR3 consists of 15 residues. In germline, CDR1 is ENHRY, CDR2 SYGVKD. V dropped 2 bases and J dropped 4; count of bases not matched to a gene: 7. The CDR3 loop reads CAISEPGTDLYGYTF. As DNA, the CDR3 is TGTGCCATCAGTGAGCCCGGGACAGACCTCTATGGCTACACCTTC.

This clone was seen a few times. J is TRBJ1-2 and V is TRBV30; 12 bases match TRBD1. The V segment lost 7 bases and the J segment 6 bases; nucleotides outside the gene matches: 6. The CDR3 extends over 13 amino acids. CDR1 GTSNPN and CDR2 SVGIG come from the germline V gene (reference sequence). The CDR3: CASTGTGGNGYTF. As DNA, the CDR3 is TGTGCCTCGACCGGGACAGGGGGCAATGGCTACACCTTC.

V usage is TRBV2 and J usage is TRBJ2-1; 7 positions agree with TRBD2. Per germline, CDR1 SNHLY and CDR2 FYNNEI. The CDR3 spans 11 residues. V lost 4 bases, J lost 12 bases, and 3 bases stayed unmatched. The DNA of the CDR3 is TGTGCCAGCAGTGGGGGGGGAGGGCAGTTCTTC. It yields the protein CASSGGGGQFF.

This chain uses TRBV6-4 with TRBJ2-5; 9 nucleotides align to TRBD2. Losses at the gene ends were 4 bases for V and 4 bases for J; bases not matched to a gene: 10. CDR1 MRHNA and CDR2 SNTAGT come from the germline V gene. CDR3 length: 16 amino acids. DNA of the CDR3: TGTGCCAGCAGTGCCGAGGGTAGCGGGGGCCCAGAGACCCAGTACTTC. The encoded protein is CASSAEGSGGPETQYF.

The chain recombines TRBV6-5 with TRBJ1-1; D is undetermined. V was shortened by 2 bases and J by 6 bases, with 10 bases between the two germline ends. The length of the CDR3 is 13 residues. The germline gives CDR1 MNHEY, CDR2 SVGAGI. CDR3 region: CASSYRRRAEAFF. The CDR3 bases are TGTGCCAGCAGTTACAGAAGGAGAGCTGAAGCTTTCTTT.

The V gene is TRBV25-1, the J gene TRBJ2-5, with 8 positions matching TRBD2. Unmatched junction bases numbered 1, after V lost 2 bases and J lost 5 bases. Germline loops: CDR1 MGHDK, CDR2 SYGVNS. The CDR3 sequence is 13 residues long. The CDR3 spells CASSEAGGETQYF. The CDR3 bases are TGTGCCAGCAGTGAAGCGGGGGGCGAGACCCAGTACTTC.

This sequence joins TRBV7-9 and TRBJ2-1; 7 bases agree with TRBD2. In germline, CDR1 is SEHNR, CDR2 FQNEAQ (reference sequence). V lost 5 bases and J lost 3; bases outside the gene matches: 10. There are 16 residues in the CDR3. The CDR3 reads CASSHKAGLFYNEQFF. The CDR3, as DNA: TGTGCCAGCAGCCACAAAGCGGGACTCTTCTACAATGAGCAGTTCTTC.

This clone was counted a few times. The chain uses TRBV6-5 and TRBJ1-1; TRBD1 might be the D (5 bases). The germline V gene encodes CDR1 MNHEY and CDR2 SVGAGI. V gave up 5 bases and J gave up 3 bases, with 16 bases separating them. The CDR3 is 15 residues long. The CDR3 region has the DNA TGTGCCAGCAGTCACGGCGGGGGACGGGACACTGAAGCTTTCTTT. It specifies CASSHGGGRDTEAFF.

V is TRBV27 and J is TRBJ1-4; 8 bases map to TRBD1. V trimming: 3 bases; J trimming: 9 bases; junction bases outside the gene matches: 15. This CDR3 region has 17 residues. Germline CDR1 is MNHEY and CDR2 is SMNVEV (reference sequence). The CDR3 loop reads CASSFQSDREDRKKLFF. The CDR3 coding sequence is TGTGCCAGCAGTTTCCAATCGGACAGGGAAGATCGGAAAAAACTGTTTTTT.

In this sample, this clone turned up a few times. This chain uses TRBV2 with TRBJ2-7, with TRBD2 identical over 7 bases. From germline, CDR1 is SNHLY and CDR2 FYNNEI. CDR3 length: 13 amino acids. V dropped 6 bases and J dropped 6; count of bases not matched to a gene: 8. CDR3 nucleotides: TGTGCCAGCAGGGTGCAACTAGCGTTCGAGCAGTACTTC. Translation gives CASRVQLAFEQYF.

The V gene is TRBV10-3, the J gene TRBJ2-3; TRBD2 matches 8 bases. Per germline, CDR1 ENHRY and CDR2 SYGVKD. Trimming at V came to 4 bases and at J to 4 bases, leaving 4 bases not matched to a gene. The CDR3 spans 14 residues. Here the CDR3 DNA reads TGTGCCATCAGTGTCGGGGGGGGAGCAGATACGCAGTATTTT. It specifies CAISVGGGADTQYF.

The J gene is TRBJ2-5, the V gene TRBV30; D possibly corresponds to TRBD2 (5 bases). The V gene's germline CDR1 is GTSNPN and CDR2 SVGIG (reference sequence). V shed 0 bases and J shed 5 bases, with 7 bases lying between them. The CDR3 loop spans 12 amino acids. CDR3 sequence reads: CAWSVVAETQYF. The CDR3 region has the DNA TGTGCCTGGAGTGTGGTAGCGGAGACCCAGTACTTC.

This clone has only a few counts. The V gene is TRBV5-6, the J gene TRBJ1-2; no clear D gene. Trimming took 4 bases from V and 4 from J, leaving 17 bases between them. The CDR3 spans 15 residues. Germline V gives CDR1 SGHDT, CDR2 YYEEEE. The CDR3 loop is CASSPSKRPLYGYTF. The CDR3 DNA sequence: TGTGCCAGCAGCCCCTCGAAGAGGCCCCTCTATGGCTACACCTTC. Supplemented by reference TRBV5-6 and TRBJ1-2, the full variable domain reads DAGVTQSPTHLIKTRGQQVTLRCSPKSGHDTVSWYQQALGQGPQFIFQYYEEEERQRGNFPDRFSGHQFPNYSSELNVNALLLGDSALYLCASSPSKRPLYGYTFGSGTRLTVV.

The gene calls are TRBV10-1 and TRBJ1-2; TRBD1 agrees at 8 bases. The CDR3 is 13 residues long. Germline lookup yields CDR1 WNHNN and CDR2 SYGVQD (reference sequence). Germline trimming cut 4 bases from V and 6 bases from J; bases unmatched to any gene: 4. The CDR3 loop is CASSGRGLDGYTF. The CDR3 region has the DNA TGCGCCAGCAGTGGCAGGGGGCTGGATGGCTACACCTTC.

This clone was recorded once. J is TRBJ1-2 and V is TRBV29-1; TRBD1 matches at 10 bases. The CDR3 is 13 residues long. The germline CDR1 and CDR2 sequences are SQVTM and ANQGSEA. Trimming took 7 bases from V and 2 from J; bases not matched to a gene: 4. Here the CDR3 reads CSARDRGNYGYTF. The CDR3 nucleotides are TGCAGCGCGCGGGACAGGGGAAACTATGGCTACACCTTC.